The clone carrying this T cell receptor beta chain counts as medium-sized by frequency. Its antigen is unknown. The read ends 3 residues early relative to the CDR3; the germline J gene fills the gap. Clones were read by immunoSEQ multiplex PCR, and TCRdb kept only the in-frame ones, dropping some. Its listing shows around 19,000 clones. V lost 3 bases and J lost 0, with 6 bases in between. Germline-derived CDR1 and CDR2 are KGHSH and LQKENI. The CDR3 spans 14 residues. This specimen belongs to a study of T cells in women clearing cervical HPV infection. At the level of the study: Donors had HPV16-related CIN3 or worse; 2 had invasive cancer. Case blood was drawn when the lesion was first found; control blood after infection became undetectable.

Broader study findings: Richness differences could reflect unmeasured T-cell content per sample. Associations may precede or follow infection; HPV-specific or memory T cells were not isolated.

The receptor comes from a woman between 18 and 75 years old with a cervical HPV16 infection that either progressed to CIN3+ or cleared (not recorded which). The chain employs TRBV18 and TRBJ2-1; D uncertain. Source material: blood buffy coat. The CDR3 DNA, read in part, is TGTGCCAGCTCACCGGTAGTCTCCTACAATGAG. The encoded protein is CASSPVVSYNE. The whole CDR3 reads CASSPVVSYNEQFF. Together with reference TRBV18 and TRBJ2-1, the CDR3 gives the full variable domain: NAGVMQNPRHLVRRRGQEARLRCSPMKGHSHVYWYRQLPEEGLKFMVYLQKENIIDESGMPKERFSAEFPKEGPSILRIQQVVRGDSAAYFCASSPVVSYNEQFFGPGTRLTVL.